The rows below give T cell receptor beta chains drawn from one sample of a study of TIL therapy for anti-PD-1-resistant metastatic lung cancer. TCRdb's copy holds only in-frame clones and misses some; the assay was immunoSEQ multiplex PCR. The data contain about 44,000 clones, around 80% of them seen just once; the ten biggest clones take up approximately 16%. The sequencing used blood, collected at baseline. The origin of the receptors is a man between 65 and 85 years old with non-small cell lung cancer. CDR3s include the opening cysteine and the closing phenylalanine or tryptophan. The D gene is left open where the match is weak.

TRBD1	TRBJ1-2	TRBV28	16	CASSLSNRGDNYGYTF
.	TRBJ1-1	TRBV30	13	CAWSVQPGTEAFF
TRBD1	TRBJ2-4	TRBV5-1	15	CASSHAGQGENIQYF
TRBD2	TRBJ2-3	TRBV19	15	CASTGASGMSDTQYF
TRBD1	TRBJ2-1	TRBV5-1	13	CASSLGQENEQFF
.	TRBJ2-2	TRBV11-2	13	CASSLVAAGELFF
.	TRBJ2-3	TRBV6-1	15	CASKVSGASTDTQYF
.	TRBJ2-1	TRBV11-3	14	CASSLGATRNEQFF
.	TRBJ2-3	TRBV25-1	15	CASSARGISTDTQYF
.	TRBJ2-3	TRBV5-1	14	CASSSGTGTDTQYF
.	TRBJ2-1	TRBV13	11	CASSLVYEQFF
TRBD1	TRBJ1-3	TRBV7-9	15	CASSPRQGARNTIYF
TRBD1	TRBJ1-1	TRBV19	15	CASSSRTGERSEAFF
TRBD1	TRBJ1-1	TRBV27	17	CASSRLGQGHMNTEAFF